Shown below are 30 T cell receptor beta chains from a single sample sequenced in a study of blood T cell repertoires in COVID-19. Libraries were prepared by immunoSEQ multiplex PCR; TCRdb keeps only in-frame clonotypes and omits some of them. Of about 260,000 clones detected, roughly 90% appear once; the ten largest clones hold 11%. Sequenced sample: peripheral blood. The receptor set was obtained from a woman in her 30s with COVID-19, enrolled during active disease.

This rearrangement joins TRBV7-9 to TRBJ2-5; D remains unclear. The CDR3 loop spans 13 amino acids. Trimming pared 2 bases from V and 4 bases from J, leaving 8 bases between. Looked up from germline, CDR1 is SEHNR and CDR2 is FQNEAQ (reference sequence). The CDR3 DNA reads TGTGCCAGCAGCTTAAGCCGAGGAGAGACCCAGTACTTC. Translated, it gives CASSLSRGETQYF.

The genes are TRBV28 and TRBJ2-1; a weak D match, TRBD2 (6 bases). There are 15 residues in the CDR3. CDR1 and CDR2 from the germline V gene are MDHEN and SYDVKM. V lost 3 bases, J lost 6 bases, and 15 bases lay in between. CDR3 DNA: TGTGCCAGCAGTTTTGGAGGGAGTAAACGCAATGAGCAGTTCTTC. Amino acid sequence: CASSFGGSKRNEQFF.

V is TRBV6-5 and J is TRBJ2-1; 8 nucleotides line up with TRBD2. CDR1 MNHEY and CDR2 SVGAGI come from the germline V gene. V was clipped by 10 bases and J by 3 bases; unmatched bases: 8. The CDR3 loop spans 14 amino acids. The CDR3 protein is CATEGSGDYNEQFF. CDR3 bases: TGTGCCACCGAGGGTAGCGGGGACTACAATGAGCAGTTCTTC.

This clone came up once. The rearrangement uses TRBV1 and TRBJ1-5; the table's D call, TRBD1, was not checked against the DNA. TRBV1 is described as a pseudogene. The CDR3 length is 19 residues. CDR3 sequence reads: CTSSQFRDRENYSNQPQHF. CDR3 DNA: TGCACCAGCAGCCAATTCCGGGACAGGGAGAACTATAGCAATCAGCCCCAGCATTTT.

The chain links TRBV28 to TRBJ1-5; 9 nucleotides line up with TRBD1. CDR3 size: 16 residues. CDR1 and CDR2 from the germline V gene are MDHEN and SYDVKM. Trimming removed 3 bases from V and 5 bases from J; junction bases left unmatched: 8. For the CDR3, the DNA is TGTGCCAGCAGTTTCCACAGGGGGCCTGGCTATCAGCCCCAGCATTTT. This codes for CASSFHRGPGYQPQHF.

The chain uses TRBV6-5 and TRBJ1-2; D possibly corresponds to TRBD1 (5 bases). The CDR3 sequence is 14 residues long. The V end lost 7 bases, the J end lost 4 bases, and 16 bases lay between the germline ends. Per germline, CDR1 MNHEY and CDR2 SVGAGI. CDR3 nucleotides: TGTGCCAGCACCCAGGGCCCAAAACTCTATGGCTACACCTTC. Protein sequence: CASTQGPKLYGYTF.

This chain uses TRBV15 with TRBJ2-1; tentative D call: TRBD2 (6 bases). The CDR3 spans 14 residues. The V and J ends lost 1 base and 5 bases respectively, with 9 bases between them. CDR1 is LNHNV, CDR2 YYDKDF, per germline (reference sequence). The CDR3 DNA reads TGTGCCACCAGCAGAGTGGGGGGAAACAATGAGCAGTTCTTC. Translating it yields CATSRVGGNNEQFF.

The rearrangement uses TRBV7-2 and TRBJ1-2, with D unresolved. Germline V gene lookup returns CDR1 SGHTA and CDR2 FQGNSA. This CDR3 spans 11 amino acids. V dropped 4 bases and J dropped 7 bases, with 7 bases sitting between them. The CDR3: CASSSLGGYTF. The DNA of the CDR3 is TGTGCCAGCAGCTCCCTCGGTGGCTACACCTTC.

This clone has only a few counts. CDR3 bases: TGTGCCAGCAGCCCAGCTGGGCTAGCGGGTTCGGTTACGCAGTATTTT. Translating it yields CASSPAGLAGSVTQYF. The chain uses TRBV7-2 and TRBJ2-3; 8 bases line up with TRBD2. V shed 5 bases, J shed 8 bases, and the junction held 15 bases outside the gene matches. The CDR3 is 16 amino acids. CDR1 SGHTA and CDR2 FQGNSA come from the germline V gene.

The V and J genes are TRBV5-1 and TRBJ2-5; TRBD1 agrees at 8 bases. This CDR3 has 16 residues. J lost 4 bases, V lost 0 bases, and 8 bases had no gene match. Germline V gene data show CDR1 as SGHRS and CDR2 as YFSETQ. The CDR3 sequence: CASSLGGRQGTETQYF. In DNA form, the CDR3 reads TGCGCCAGCAGCTTGGGGGGGAGACAGGGGACAGAGACCCAGTACTTC.

This chain links TRBV10-1 with TRBJ2-2; TRBD2 agrees at 14 bases. The ends lost 5 bases at V and 7 bases at J; junction bases unmatched: 9. The CDR3 is made up of 17 amino acids. Germline lookup yields CDR1 WNHNN and CDR2 SYGVQD (reference sequence). The CDR3, as DNA: TGCGCCAGCAGTACCCCGGGACTAGCGGGAGACGTCGGGGAGCTGTTTTTT. Translating it yields CASSTPGLAGDVGELFF.

This rearrangement joins TRBV2 to TRBJ1-4; no reliable D call. The ends were cut back, 6 bases at V and 5 bases at J, with 16 bases in the middle. Germline V gene lookup returns CDR1 SNHLY and CDR2 FYNNEI. This CDR3 is built from 15 residues. DNA of the CDR3: TGTGCCAGCAGCCCGATCGACAATTCCAATGAAAAACTGTTTTTT. Its protein is CASSPIDNSNEKLFF. The full variable domain, completed using reference TRBV2 and TRBJ1-4, is EPEVTQTPSHQVTQMGQEVILRCVPISNHLYFYWYRQILGQKVEFLVSFYNNEISEKSEIFDDQFSVERPDGSNFTLKIRSTKLEDSAMYFCASSPIDNSNEKLFFGSGTQLSVL.

This sequence joins TRBV11-2 and TRBJ2-1, with 11 bases that match TRBD2. This CDR3 spans 16 amino acids. CDR1 SGHAT and CDR2 FQNNGV come from the germline V gene. V lost 5 bases to trimming and J lost 1 base; unmatched junction nucleotides: 4. The CDR3 region has the DNA TGTGCCAGCAGCCACGGGACTAGCGGATCCTACAATGAGCAGTTCTTC. Translation gives CASSHGTSGSYNEQFF.

The chain carries TRBV5-8 and TRBJ1-4, with D unresolved. Germline V gene data show CDR1 as SGHTS and CDR2 as YDEGEE. Trimming took 4 bases from V and 7 from J, leaving 8 bases between them. This CDR3 is built from 12 residues. CDR3 bases: TGTGCCAGCAGCCCCTTCAGTGAAAAACTGTTTTTT. Translating gives CASSPFSEKLFF.

This chain joins TRBV7-8 and TRBJ2-7, with a possible D match to TRBD2 (6 bases). The germline gives CDR1 SGHVS, CDR2 FQNEAQ. V was cut by 5 bases and J by 13 bases, with 18 bases left in between. CDR3 size: 12 residues. In DNA, the CDR3 is TGTGCCAGCAGCCCTTTCCGGGGGTGGGCCTACTTC. It yields the protein CASSPFRGWAYF.

V and J are TRBV5-4 and TRBJ2-5; 13 nucleotides match TRBD2. Germline V gives CDR1 SGHNT, CDR2 YYREEE (reference sequence). J lost 2 bases, V lost 1 base, and 2 bases had no gene match. The CDR3 sequence is 16 residues long. The CDR3 coding sequence is TGTGCCAGCAGCTTGACTAGCGGGAGGGCTCAAGAGACCCAGTACTTC. As protein: CASSLTSGRAQETQYF.

This chain joins TRBV6-2 or TRBV6-3 and TRBJ2-7, with 12 bases fitting TRBD2. The CDR3 totals 16 residues. Unmatched junction bases numbered 4, after V lost 4 bases and J lost 0 bases. Looked up from germline, CDR1 is MNHEY and CDR2 is SVGEGT. CDR3 region: CASSLTSGSHSYEQYF. In DNA form, the CDR3 reads TGTGCCAGCAGTTTGACTAGCGGGAGCCACTCCTACGAGCAGTACTTC.

The chain carries TRBV7-8 and TRBJ2-3; TRBD1 aligns across 7 bases. This CDR3 has 14 amino acids. With V trimmed by 10 bases and J by 4 bases, 11 bases remained unmatched. From germline, CDR1 is SGHVS and CDR2 FQNEAQ. The CDR3 is CATGPGQIADTQYF. The CDR3 coding sequence is TGTGCCACCGGCCCGGGACAGATCGCAGATACGCAGTATTTT.

The V gene is TRBV7-3, the J gene TRBJ2-6, with D possibly matching TRBD1 (6 bases). Trimming removed 4 bases from V and 0 bases from J, with 13 bases in between. This CDR3 is 17 amino acids long. Germline values: CDR1 SGHTA, CDR2 FQGTGA. In nucleotides, the CDR3 is TGTGCCAGCAGCTCGCCGGGACAACGCTCTGGGGCCAACGTCCTGACTTTC. Its protein product is CASSSPGQRSGANVLTF.

The chain recombines TRBV15 with TRBJ2-3; D is possibly TRBD1 (6 bases). Germline V gene data show CDR1 as LNHNV and CDR2 as YYDKDF (reference sequence). CDR3 length equals 15 residues. V lost 1 base and J 2 bases, leaving 10 bases between the germline ends. CDR3 residues: CATSRVTGITDTQYF. Written as DNA, the CDR3 is TGTGCCACCAGCAGAGTTACAGGGATCACAGATACGCAGTATTTT.

This clone has just one count. This sequence joins TRBV6-5 and TRBJ2-3, with a tentative D call TRBD1 (5 bases). Trimming removed 0 bases from V and 4 bases from J, with 8 bases in between. From germline, CDR1 is MNHEY and CDR2 SVGAGI. The CDR3 runs 14 residues. The CDR3 protein is CASSYSQGPDTQYF. In DNA, the CDR3 is TGTGCCAGCAGTTACTCCCAGGGCCCAGATACGCAGTATTTT.

V and J are TRBV2 and TRBJ2-7, with 7 bases matching TRBD2. Germline values: CDR1 SNHLY, CDR2 FYNNEI. CDR3 length equals 12 residues. The ends lost 8 bases at V and 0 bases at J; junction bases unmatched: 1. The CDR3 nucleotides are TGTGCCAGCGGGAGGGGCTCCTACGAGCAGTACTTC. This translates into CASGRGSYEQYF.

The chain uses TRBV5-5 and TRBJ2-7; TRBD1 agrees at 9 bases. V gave up 4 bases and J gave up 6 bases; unmatched junction bases: 8. Germline loops: CDR1 SGHKS, CDR2 YYEKEE (reference sequence). This CDR3 comprises 14 residues. Here the CDR3 reads CASSPGQGAGEQYF. DNA for the CDR3: TGTGCCAGCAGCCCGGGACAGGGAGCCGGCGAGCAGTACTTC.

This clone has only a few counts. The identical CDR3 is also encoded by other nucleotide sequences in the sample. This chain uses TRBV2 with TRBJ1-1; no clear D. The CDR3 is 15 residues long. Germline loops: CDR1 SNHLY, CDR2 FYNNEI. V shed 1 base and J shed 0 bases, with 9 bases lying between them. CDR3 bases: TGTGCCAGCAGTGAAGGGCGGCGCCTGAACACTGAAGCTTTCTTT. As protein: CASSEGRRLNTEAFF.

The V call is TRBV2, the J call TRBJ1-1, with D tentatively TRBD1 (5 bases). The V and J ends lost 0 bases and 3 bases respectively, with 11 bases between them. The CDR3 consists of 15 residues. Germline CDR1 is SNHLY and CDR2 is FYNNEI. DNA of the CDR3: TGTGCCAGCAGTGAAGCGTTTTCGGGGGACACTGAAGCTTTCTTT. This gives the protein CASSEAFSGDTEAFF.

The chain joins TRBV3-1 (or the pseudogene TRBV3-2) to TRBJ2-2; 7 positions match TRBD1. With 4 bases clipped from V and 2 bases from J, the junction kept 4 bases outside the gene matches. Germline CDR1 and CDR2: LGHDT and YNNKEL (reference sequence). This CDR3 contains 15 residues. The CDR3 DNA follows: TGTGCCAGCAGCCTTAGACAGGGTAACACCGGGGAGCTGTTTTTT. Its translation is CASSLRQGNTGELFF.

This clone turned up a few times. The chain recombines TRBV7-8 with TRBJ1-3; maybe TRBD1 (5 bases). Germline-derived CDR1 and CDR2 are SGHVS and FQNEAQ. V gave up 4 bases and J gave up 2 bases, with 18 bases separating them. The CDR3 spans 17 residues. CDR3 nucleotide sequence: TGTGCCAGCAGCTCGCCGATACACCAGGGTACTGGAAACACCATATATTTT. Protein: CASSSPIHQGTGNTIYF.

This sequence joins TRBV5-6 and TRBJ2-7; 11 bases fit TRBD2. Germline V gives CDR1 SGHDT, CDR2 YYEEEE. The CDR3 is made up of 15 amino acids. J gave up 4 bases and V 5 bases, and 8 bases lay outside the gene matches. CDR3 in DNA: TGTGCCAGCAGACCACTAGCGGGAGACAGGTACGAGCAGTACTTC. It translates to CASRPLAGDRYEQYF.

This chain uses TRBV25-1 with TRBJ1-4; TRBD1 is a possible D gene (5 bases). The CDR3 contains 14 residues. The V and J ends lost 4 bases and 7 bases respectively, with 13 bases between them. The germline gives CDR1 MGHDK, CDR2 SYGVNS. The CDR3 sequence: CASSAGGGVEKLFF. The CDR3 nucleotides read TGTGCCAGCAGTGCGGGGGGAGGAGTTGAAAAACTGTTTTTT.

The rearrangement uses TRBV20-1 and TRBJ2-1; the D is unclear. Germline V CDR1 and CDR2: DFQATT, SNEGSKA (reference sequence). V was shortened by 3 bases and J by 4 bases, with 25 bases between the two germline ends. CDR3 length equals 18 residues. The DNA for the CDR3 is TGCAGTGCTAGTTTTCGCCTAAAAACTCCGACGAGGTACAATGAGCAGTTCTTC. The encoded protein is CSASFRLKTPTRYNEQFF.